This T cell receptor (beta chain) derives from a study of early T cells in non-severe SARS-CoV-2 infection (dated by TCRdb to the early 2020s). Describing the broader study: TCR sequencing used bulk RNA from unsorted whole blood, so alpha and beta chains could not be paired. Broader findings and caveats from the paper: VDJdb matching was skewed toward anti-spike CD8 responses and likely underestimated virus-specific expansions by missing private and CD4 specificities.

Remarks on this clonotype: The antigen it binds to is not known. The input lacks base qualities; no much larger clone sits a single base away.

Trimming at the junction amounts to 8 bases on V and 4 bases on J, and the germline ends lie 20 bases apart. For CDR1 and CDR2, the germline V gene lists MDHEN and SYDVKM. Counted from cysteine to phenylalanine, this CDR3 has 15 amino acids. The read is trimmed to its CDR3 DNA, 45 bases read in frame from base 1. Libraries were prepared through 5' RACE. These reads were obtained on a NextSeq 500. Unique molecular identifiers were attached to individual cDNA molecules in the TCR library protocol so that sequencing error and PCR bias could be corrected. Both TCR alpha and beta chains were sequenced, and tight co-correlation was observed between alpha and beta sequence abundances in each sample. Under the source paper's analysis protocol: Decombinator V4 was used to annotate the V gene, J gene and CDR3 of the TCR sequences. TCRs were defined as expanded if a significant change between any two time points was detected under a Poisson model with p below 0.0001. TCR abundances were normalised to the total number of TCRs sequenced per sample and expressed as counts per million. TRAV1-2 paired with TRAJ12, TRAJ20 or TRAJ33 defined MAIT TCRs, while TRAV10 paired with TRAJ18 defined iNKT TCRs. VDJdb, accessed 1 November 2021, was searched for CMV, EBV and SARS-CoV-2 annotated TCRs, excluding TCRs annotated for multiple antigens. TCRdb passed the public sequencing reads through fastp at Q25 and MiXCR, retaining productive beta sequences. Records with the same CDR3 protein are collapsed into one entry carrying the most frequent genes and DNA. These V and J calls derive from TCRdb rather than the authors' analysis. The sample yields 55,000 to 85,000 distinct CDR3 sequences; 10% were counted once. The ten largest clones add up to around a sixth of the sample.

The study was a case-control design nested within a healthcare worker cohort in London, UK, with weekly nasopharyngeal swab PCR tests and blood sampling. Healthcare workers were recruited between 23 and 31 March 2020, during the week of the UK lockdown, and were followed weekly for up to roughly 15 weeks. The V and J genes are TRBV28 and TRBJ2-5; a tentative D match to TRBD2 spans 6 bases. The sample consisted of whole blood, taken at baseline. The receptor was derived from an adult who was a healthcare worker with PCR-confirmed SARS-CoV-2 infection or an uninfected control (not recorded which). The nucleotides are TGTGCCAGCCTTAGCTCTGGGGCCGGGGGAGAGACCCAGTACTTC. It codes for CASLSSGAGGETQYF.